This T cell receptor (beta chain) comes out of a study of T cell changes during pregnancy in multiple sclerosis. Profiled with immunoSEQ multiplex PCR; TCRdb holds only in-frame clones, not every one. The table lists around 100,000 clones, 90% to 95% of them singletons, with 1.5% in the top ten. The germline V and J ends were trimmed by 0 bases and 2 bases, with 9 bases remaining between them. The CDR3 is 14 amino acids. Germline-derived CDR1 and CDR2 are SGHRS and YFSETQ. The count of this clone is one. The TCR sequence derives from a female donor with multiple sclerosis, enrolled in a pregnancy study. Here the sequenced sample was peripheral blood, taken in the third trimester of pregnancy. The chain employs TRBV5-1 and TRBJ2-7; possibly TRBD1 for D (5 bases). DNA for the CDR3: TGCGCCAGCAGCTTGGAGCAGGGCGCCTACGAGCAGTACTTC. Its translation is CASSLEQGAYEQYF. The variable domain in full, completed from reference TRBV5-1 and TRBJ2-7, reads KAGVTQTPRYLIKTRGQQVTLSCSPISGHRSVSWYQQTPGQGLQFLFEYFSETQRNKGNFPGRFSGRQFSNSRSEMNVSTLELGDSALYLCASSLEQGAYEQYFGPGTRLTVT.